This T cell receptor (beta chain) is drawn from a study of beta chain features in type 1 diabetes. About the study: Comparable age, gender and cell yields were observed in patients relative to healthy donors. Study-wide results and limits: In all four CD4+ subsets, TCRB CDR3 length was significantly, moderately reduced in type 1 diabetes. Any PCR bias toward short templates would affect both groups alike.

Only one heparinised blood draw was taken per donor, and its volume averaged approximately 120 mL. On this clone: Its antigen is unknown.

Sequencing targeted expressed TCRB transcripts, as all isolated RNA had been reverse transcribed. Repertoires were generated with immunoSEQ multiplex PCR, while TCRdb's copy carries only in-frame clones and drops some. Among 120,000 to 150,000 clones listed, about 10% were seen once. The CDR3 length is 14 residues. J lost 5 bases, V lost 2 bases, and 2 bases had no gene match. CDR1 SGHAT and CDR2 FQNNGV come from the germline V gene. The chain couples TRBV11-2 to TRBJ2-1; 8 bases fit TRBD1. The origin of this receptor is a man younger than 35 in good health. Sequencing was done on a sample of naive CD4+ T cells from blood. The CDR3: CASSLWTGHNEQFF. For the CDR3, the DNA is TGTGCCAGCAGCTTATGGACAGGGCACAATGAGCAGTTCTTC. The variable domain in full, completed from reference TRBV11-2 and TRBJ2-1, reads EAGVAQSPRYKIIEKRQSVAFWCNPISGHATLYWYQQILGQGPKLLIQFQNNGVVDDSQLPKDRFSAERLKGVDSTLKIQPAKLEDSAVYLCASSLWTGHNEQFFGPGTRLTVL.